Listed here are 16 T cell receptor beta chains from one sample, sequenced in a study of OX40 agonist ivuxolimab in advanced cancers. Data came from immunoSEQ multiplex PCR; TCRdb stores just in-frame clones and leaves some out. The sample contains roughly 26,000 clones, 85% to 90% of which appear only once. Here the sequenced sample was CD4+ or CD8+ T cells sorted from blood, taken in a trial of the OX40 agonist ivuxolimab. The receptors were sampled from an adult with an advanced solid tumor such as melanoma, head and neck, liver or kidney cancer.

The rearrangement uses TRBV18 and TRBJ2-1; D gene ambiguous. Trimming removed 3 bases at V and 2 bases at J, with 23 bases between. The CDR3 runs 19 residues. Germline V gene sequence: CDR1 KGHSH, CDR2 LQKENI. The CDR3 region is CASSPPHTQETKTYNEQFF. In DNA form, the CDR3 reads TGTGCCAGCTCACCCCCTCACACCCAGGAGACGAAAACCTACAATGAGCAGTTCTTC.

The rearrangement joins TRBV7-3 to TRBJ2-1, with D tentatively TRBD1 (5 bases). CDR1 is SGHTA and CDR2 is FQGTGA in the germline V gene. This CDR3 region has 14 residues. V lost 0 bases and J 10 bases, leaving 13 bases between the germline ends. CDR3 sequence reads: CASSLTDGAGEQFF. The CDR3 nucleotides are TGTGCCAGCAGCTTAACCGATGGGGCTGGAGAGCAGTTCTTC.

The chain employs TRBV6-5 and TRBJ1-1, with D unresolved. V lost 6 bases and J lost 1, with 9 bases in between. The V gene's germline CDR1 is MNHEY and CDR2 SVGAGI. The CDR3 loop spans 13 amino acids. In nucleotides, the CDR3 is TGTGCCAGCAGCCTTGACGGGAACACTGAAGCTTTCTTT. It is translated as CASSLDGNTEAFF.

The chain has TRBV7-9 and TRBJ2-7; TRBD2 matches at 8 bases. The V gene's germline CDR1 is SEHNR and CDR2 FQNEAQ (reference sequence). The CDR3 is made up of 17 amino acids. J lost 0 bases, V lost 2 bases, and 9 bases had no gene match. The CDR3 DNA reads TGTGCCAGCAGCTTACCACTTACGGGAGGGTCCTCCTACGAGCAGTACTTC. It yields the protein CASSLPLTGGSSYEQYF.

This clone was counted a few times. Other DNA sequences within the sample encode an identical CDR3. The chain employs TRBV5-1 and TRBJ2-1, with 7 bases identical to TRBD1. The germline CDR1 and CDR2 sequences are SGHRS and YFSETQ. This CDR3 has 14 amino acids. The J segment lost 3 bases and the V segment lost 4 bases, leaving 4 bases of the junction unmatched. CDR3 bases: TGCGCCAGCAGCCCGTCAGGGGGCTACAATGAGCAGTTCTTC. Translating gives CASSPSGGYNEQFF. Variable domain in full (rest from reference TRBV5-1 and TRBJ2-1): KAGVTQTPRYLIKTRGQQVTLSCSPISGHRSVSWYQQTPGQGLQFLFEYFSETQRNKGNFPGRFSGRQFSNSRSEMNVSTLELGDSALYLCASSPSGGYNEQFFGPGTRLTVL.

The V gene is TRBV4-1, the J gene TRBJ2-6; the D is unclear. CDR3 length equals 15 residues. The V end was cut by 1 base, the J end by 0 bases, with 4 bases between. The germline V gene encodes CDR1 MGHRA and CDR2 YSYEKL. The CDR3 region has the DNA TGCGCCAGCAGCCAAGGCCACTCTGGGGCCAACGTCCTGACTTTC. Amino acid sequence: CASSQGHSGANVLTF.

The chain links TRBV6-1 to TRBJ2-1; possibly TRBD1 for D (7 bases). Trimming left V 0 bases short and J 0 bases short, with 12 bases between. CDR1 is MNHNS and CDR2 is SASEGT in the germline V gene. The CDR3 is made up of 17 amino acids. The CDR3 protein is CASSEAGGQISYNEQFF. Written as DNA, the CDR3 is TGTGCCAGCAGTGAAGCGGGGGGACAGATCTCCTACAATGAGCAGTTCTTC.

V gene TRBV19 combines with J gene TRBJ2-7; no clear D gene. CDR3 length equals 12 residues. Trimming took 8 bases from V and 3 from J, leaving 11 bases between them. The germline V gene encodes CDR1 LNHDA and CDR2 SQIVND (reference sequence). The CDR3 here is CASGPADYEQYF. The CDR3 DNA sequence: TGTGCCAGTGGGCCTGCGGACTACGAGCAGTACTTC.

The chain combines TRBV11-2 with TRBJ2-5; D ambiguous. Trimming took 0 bases from V and 3 from J, leaving 14 bases between them. Germline assignment: CDR1 SGHAT and CDR2 FQNNGV. CDR3 size: 16 residues. CDR3 region: CASSLDRFYSKETQYF. Written as DNA, the CDR3 is TGTGCCAGCAGCTTAGATCGGTTTTACAGCAAAGAGACCCAGTACTTC. The full variable domain, in which reference TRBV11-2 and TRBJ2-5 provide the parts outside the CDR3, is EAGVAQSPRYKIIEKRQSVAFWCNPISGHATLYWYQQILGQGPKLLIQFQNNGVVDDSQLPKDRFSAERLKGVDSTLKIQPAKLEDSAVYLCASSLDRFYSKETQYFGPGTRLLVL.

The rearrangement uses TRBV19 and TRBJ2-2; TRBD2 agrees at 13 bases. Germline CDR1 and CDR2: LNHDA and SQIVND (reference sequence). J was trimmed by 6 bases and V by 9 bases; bases with no gene match: 4. CDR3 length: 14 amino acids. CDR3 sequence (DNA): TGTGCCAGCGGACTAGCGGGAGTCGCCGGGGAGCTGTTTTTT. It is translated as CASGLAGVAGELFF.

V usage is TRBV7-9 and J usage is TRBJ2-1; D perhaps matches TRBD2 (6 bases). Germline V lookup: CDR1 SEHNR, CDR2 FQNEAQ (reference sequence). Trimming cost V 7 bases and J 6 bases, with 13 bases left between them. This CDR3 comprises 13 residues. CDR3 in amino acids: CASTPRDSNEQFF. In nucleotides, the CDR3 is TGTGCCAGCACTCCCCGGGACTCCAATGAGCAGTTCTTC. The variable domain in full, completed from reference TRBV7-9 and TRBJ2-1, reads DTGVSQNPRHKITKRGQNVTFRCDPISEHNRLYWYRQTLGQGPEFLTYFQNEAQLEKSRLLSDRFSAERPKGSFSTLEIQRTEQGDSAMYLCASTPRDSNEQFFGPGTRLTVL.

This clone was recorded a few times. The J gene is TRBJ1-4, the V gene TRBV2, with unresolved D. Germline V gene sequence: CDR1 SNHLY, CDR2 FYNNEI. V was pared by 2 bases and J by 3 bases, with 10 bases between. This CDR3 contains 15 residues. DNA for the CDR3: TGTGCCAGCAGTGAAACCGGGATCGCTAATGAAAAACTGTTTTTT. Translated: CASSETGIANEKLFF.

The rearrangement joins TRBV19 to TRBJ2-1, with unresolved D. The CDR3 has 15 amino acids. The germline V gene has CDR1 LNHDA and CDR2 SQIVND (reference sequence). The V end lost 3 bases, the J end lost 6 bases, and 15 bases lay between the germline ends. The CDR3 reads CASSIRSFLGNEQFF. As DNA, the CDR3 is TGTGCCAGTAGTATTAGAAGTTTCCTAGGCAATGAGCAGTTCTTC. Full variable domain (remainder filled in from reference TRBV19 and TRBJ2-1): DGGITQSPKYLFRKEGQNVTLSCEQNLNHDAMYWYRQDPGQGLRLIYYSQIVNDFQKGDIAEGYSVSREKKESFPLTVTSAQKNPTAFYLCASSIRSFLGNEQFFGPGTRLTVL.

The chain is built from TRBV27 and TRBJ2-1, with TRBD1 as a possible D gene (7 bases). CDR3 length: 16 amino acids. CDR1 is MNHEY, CDR2 SMNVEV, per germline (reference sequence). The ends were cut back, 1 base at V and 14 bases at J, with 24 bases in the middle. CDR3 sequence (DNA): TGTGCCAGCAGTTTATTGGGGGGCCCTGGATCAGGGGGAAAGTTCTTC. Amino acids: CASSLLGGPGSGGKFF.

The chain employs TRBV9 and TRBJ1-3, with D uncertain. The CDR3 length is 16 residues. Germline V gene sequence: CDR1 SGDLS, CDR2 YYNGEE. V was shortened by 1 base and J by 0 bases, with 11 bases between the two germline ends. Here the CDR3 DNA reads TGTGCCAGCAGCGTATCGAGGACTTACTCTGGAAACACCATATATTTT. Translation gives CASSVSRTYSGNTIYF.

The rearrangement links TRBV27 to TRBJ1-2; D might be TRBD1 (5 bases). The length of the CDR3 is 15 residues. V was cut by 8 bases and J by 3 bases, with 19 bases left in between. Germline assignment: CDR1 MNHEY and CDR2 SMNVEV (reference sequence). CDR3 region: CASGPHWGSDYGYTF. The CDR3 DNA sequence: TGTGCCAGCGGCCCACACTGGGGGTCTGACTATGGCTACACCTTC.